Described below is a single T cell receptor beta chain sequence and its context. This record belongs to a study of blood T cell repertoires in COVID-19. At the level of the study: There were acute and convalescent COVID-19 samples, and they came from the United States, Italy and Spain. The cDNA or gDNA used as material had been derived from T cells, B-cell-depleted T cells, or PBMCs.

Per the original data handling: Scientists estimated how many nucleated cells there were by amplifying reference gene primers. Assay: immunoSEQ multiplex PCR; the TCRdb copy retains only in-frame clones and omits some. V and J calls and clone size follow that table, whereas D and trimming were derived from the DNA. The repertoire holds about 210,000 clones, with 85% as singletons. In Seattle, patients joined the study during active infection and were tracked longitudinally. The CDR3 consists of 14 residues. Per germline, CDR1 MNHNY and CDR2 SVGAGI (reference sequence). The V segment lost 5 bases and the J segment 9 bases; nucleotides outside the gene matches: 10.

This TCR derives from a woman in her 70s with COVID-19, enrolled during active disease. The sequenced material came from peripheral blood. This sequence joins TRBV6-6 and TRBJ2-1; 7 bases align to TRBD2. This CDR3 reads CASSLGGERGEQFF. The CDR3 nucleotides read TGTGCCAGCAGTCTGGGAGGGGAGAGGGGTGAGCAGTTCTTC.